A single sample is the source of the 19 T cell receptor beta chains below, sequenced in a study of shared clonotypes between healthy human individuals. Profiled with immunoSEQ multiplex PCR; TCRdb holds only in-frame clones, not every one. The sample lists about 340,000 clones; 73% were seen once. Sequencing was performed on memory CD4+ T cells sorted from blood. Subset here: CD45RA-negative fraction. Every receptor here comes from a young man in good health.

This clone was found a few times. V usage is TRBV7-9 and J usage is TRBJ2-4; possible D gene TRBD1, 6 bases. V lost 2 bases and J lost 8, with 7 bases in between. This CDR3 comprises 12 residues. The germline CDR1 and CDR2 sequences are SEHNR and FQNEAQ (reference sequence). The DNA for the CDR3 is TGTGCCAGCAGCTTAACAGGGTACATTCAGTACTTC. This codes for CASSLTGYIQYF. Complete variable domain (other parts from reference TRBV7-9 and TRBJ2-4): DTGVSQNPRHKITKRGQNVTFRCDPISEHNRLYWYRQTLGQGPEFLTYFQNEAQLEKSRLLSDRFSAERPKGSFSTLEIQRTEQGDSAMYLCASSLTGYIQYFGAGTRLSVL.

The count of this clone is one. For the CDR3, the DNA is TGTGCCAGCAGACTACAGGGGTCCCCCTCCTACGAGCAGTACTTC. It encodes CASRLQGSPSYEQYF. J is TRBJ2-7 and V is TRBV28, with TRBD1 matching 7 bases. CDR1 is MDHEN and CDR2 is SYDVKM in the germline V gene. The ends lost 6 bases at V and 0 bases at J; junction bases unmatched: 8. This CDR3 contains 15 residues.

The chain combines TRBV4-2 with TRBJ1-2, with D possibly being TRBD1 (6 bases). With 2 bases removed from V and 4 bases from J, the gap between germline ends came to 20 bases. The CDR3 sequence is 17 residues long. CDR1 is LGHNA, CDR2 YNFKEQ, per germline. The DNA of the CDR3 is TGTGCCAGCAGCCAACTCACCACCCAGGGGTTGGGCTATGGCTACACCTTC. Its protein product is CASSQLTTQGLGYGYTF.

The chain uses TRBV11-3 and TRBJ1-5; possibly TRBD1 for D (6 bases). The germline gives CDR1 SGHNT, CDR2 YENEEA. V lost 8 bases to trimming and J lost 1 base, with 18 bases between them. This CDR3 is 16 amino acids long. The DNA of the CDR3 is TGTGCCAGCCCTGAAGTGAGGGGGTTGAGCAATCAGCCCCAGCATTTT. Protein sequence: CASPEVRGLSNQPQHF. Drawing the rest from reference TRBV11-3 and TRBJ1-5, the complete variable domain is EAGVVQSPRYKIIEKKQPVAFWCNPISGHNTLYWYLQNLGQGPELLIRYENEEAVDDSQLPKDRFSAERLKGVDSTLKIQPAELGDSAVYLCASPEVRGLSNQPQHFGDGTRLSIL.

This clone was seen only once. The chain carries TRBV10-3 and TRBJ2-2, with TRBD2 matching 14 bases. Germline lookup yields CDR1 ENHRY and CDR2 SYGVKD. This CDR3 region has 17 residues. Trimming took 4 bases from V and 7 from J; bases not matched to a gene: 8. The CDR3 here is CAISVGLAGAGDGELFF. The CDR3 DNA reads TGTGCCATCAGTGTGGGACTAGCGGGAGCTGGGGACGGGGAGCTGTTTTTT.

CDR3 DNA sequence: TGTGCCAGTAGCTGGAGGCAGGGTGGTCAGCCCCAGCATTTT. Translating it yields CASSWRQGGQPQHF. The chain has TRBV19 and TRBJ1-5, with a possible D match to TRBD1 (5 bases). V lost 6 bases, J lost 6 bases, and 15 bases lay in between. CDR1 is LNHDA, CDR2 SQIVND, per germline (reference sequence). The CDR3 runs to 14 residues.

The chain couples TRBV5-1 to TRBJ2-1; D tentatively fits TRBD1 or TRBD2 (5 bases each). V gave up 3 bases and J gave up 1 base, with 11 bases separating them. This CDR3 region has 15 residues. CDR1 is SGHRS and CDR2 is YFSETQ in the germline V gene. In DNA, the CDR3 is TGCGCCAGCAGCTGGGACCTCTCATCCTACAATGAGCAGTTCTTC. As protein: CASSWDLSSYNEQFF.

The rearrangement joins TRBV10-3 to TRBJ1-1; a possible D gene is TRBD1 (6 bases). The CDR3 contains 14 residues. Germline V CDR1 and CDR2: ENHRY, SYGVKD. Between the trimmed V and J ends, which lost 8 bases and 3 bases, there was a span of 16 bases. The DNA for the CDR3 is TGTGCCATCCGTCCGGGGGCCGGGGACACTGAAGCTTTCTTT. Protein sequence: CAIRPGAGDTEAFF.

The gene calls are TRBV29-1 and TRBJ1-2; perhaps TRBD1 as D (6 bases). The CDR3 contains 14 residues. Trimming pared 0 bases from V and 4 bases from J, leaving 12 bases between. Per the germline V gene, CDR1 is SQVTM and CDR2 is ANQGSEA. The CDR3 DNA reads as TGCAGCGTTGAAGATGGGAGGGGGATCTATGGCTACACCTTC. Amino acid sequence: CSVEDGRGIYGYTF.

The chain joins TRBV29-1 to TRBJ2-7, with 9 bases lining up with TRBD2. This CDR3 spans 14 amino acids. Trimming at V came to 8 bases and at J to 0 bases, leaving 8 bases not matched to a gene. Germline loops: CDR1 SQVTM, CDR2 ANQGSEA. CDR3 sequence reads: CSIGSGRPSYEQYF. The CDR3 DNA is TGCAGCATAGGGAGCGGGAGGCCCTCCTACGAGCAGTACTTC.

This clone was found a few times. V is TRBV9 and J is TRBJ2-2; D is possibly TRBD1 (6 bases). The germline CDR1 and CDR2 sequences are SGDLS and YYNGEE. The CDR3 loop spans 14 amino acids. The V and J ends lost 0 bases and 7 bases respectively, with 10 bases between them. CDR3: CASSVVGARGELFF. The DNA of the CDR3 is TGTGCCAGCAGCGTAGTGGGGGCTCGCGGGGAGCTGTTTTTT.

The V gene is TRBV7-2, the J gene TRBJ2-7, with TRBD1 matching over 8 bases. Germline CDR1 and CDR2: SGHTA and FQGNSA. This CDR3 has 16 amino acids. V gave up 6 bases and J gave up 2 bases; unmatched junction bases: 12. The CDR3 protein is CASSSPPGQGAYEQYF. CDR3 bases: TGTGCCAGCAGTTCACCCCCTGGACAGGGAGCCTACGAGCAGTACTTC.

The genes are TRBV28 and TRBJ2-1; D perhaps matches TRBD1 (5 bases). V was trimmed by 6 bases and J by 6 bases, leaving 15 bases between them. Germline CDR1 is MDHEN and CDR2 is SYDVKM. CDR3 length: 14 amino acids. CDR3: CASRPQGAVNEQFF. DNA of the CDR3: TGTGCCAGCAGACCGCAGGGTGCGGTCAATGAGCAGTTCTTC.

The genes are TRBV7-2 and TRBJ2-3; D gene ambiguous. Germline assignment: CDR1 SGHTA and CDR2 FQGNSA. The CDR3 is made up of 16 amino acids. V was shortened by 7 bases and J by 2 bases, with 19 bases between the two germline ends. The CDR3 reads CASTQTGNMHTDTQYF. The CDR3 DNA sequence: TGTGCCAGCACCCAAACGGGTAATATGCACACAGATACGCAGTATTTT. The whole variable domain, filled in from reference TRBV7-2 and TRBJ2-3, reads GAGVSQSPSNKVTEKGKDVELRCDPISGHTALYWYRQSLGQGLEFLIYFQGNSAPDKSGLPSDRFSAERTGGSVSTLTIQRTQQEDSAVYLCASTQTGNMHTDTQYFGPGTRLTVL.

This clone was recorded once. V usage is TRBV7-8 and J usage is TRBJ2-7, with 8 bases fitting TRBD2. Germline loops: CDR1 SGHVS, CDR2 FQNEAQ. This CDR3 contains 13 residues. V gave up 5 bases and J gave up 6 bases; unmatched junction bases: 6. The CDR3 region is CASSKERESEQYF. CDR3 in DNA: TGTGCCAGCAGCAAAGAGCGGGAGTCCGAGCAGTACTTC.

This chain links TRBV7-2 with TRBJ1-5, with TRBD1 identical over 7 bases. In germline, CDR1 is SGHTA, CDR2 FQGNSA. The V and J ends lost 4 bases and 6 bases, in that order; junction bases with no gene match: 6. The length of the CDR3 is 14 residues. The CDR3, as DNA: TGTGCCAGCAGCTCCAGGCAGGGGGGTCAGCCCCAGCATTTT. Its translation: CASSSRQGGQPQHF.

The chain employs TRBV19 and TRBJ1-1; 7 positions agree with TRBD1. The J segment lost 3 bases and the V segment lost 2 bases, leaving 6 bases of the junction unmatched. The germline gives CDR1 LNHDA, CDR2 SQIVND (reference sequence). The CDR3 totals 15 residues. The CDR3 DNA reads TGTGCCAGTAGTATATCAGGGGGGACGGACACTGAAGCTTTCTTT. This encodes CASSISGGTDTEAFF.

The chain employs TRBV4-3 and TRBJ2-7; D is unresolved. The V end lost 1 base, the J end lost 2 bases, and 12 bases lay between the germline ends. CDR1 is LGHNA, CDR2 YSLEER, per germline. The CDR3 consists of 15 residues. CDR3 DNA sequence: TGCGCCAGCAGCCAAGTCTTTAATAGGGCCTACGAGCAGTACTTC. Amino acid sequence: CASSQVFNRAYEQYF.

CDR3 sequence: CATSREGLASSYEQYF. In DNA, the CDR3 is TGTGCCACCAGCAGAGAGGGGCTAGCGAGCTCCTACGAGCAGTACTTC. The chain is built from TRBV15 and TRBJ2-7, with D tentatively TRBD2 (6 bases). CDR1 and CDR2 from the germline V gene are LNHNV and YYDKDF (reference sequence). This CDR3 comprises 16 residues. V was trimmed by 0 bases and J by 0 bases, leaving 12 bases between them.